This TCR beta chain appears in the sequencing data of a study of T cell responses to AZD1222 COVID-19 vaccine. Broader study findings: Increased Spike-specific TCR breadth and depth were observed after two AZD1222 doses. Baseline seropositivity characterized only a handful of AZD1222 recipients.

The germline gives CDR1 MDHEN, CDR2 SYDVKM. This CDR3 comprises 14 residues. V lost 3 bases and J lost 7; bases outside the gene matches: 6. TCRdb's copy holds only in-frame clones and misses some; the assay was immunoSEQ multiplex PCR. The table records approximately 130,000 clones, approximately 82% of them present only once. A remark on this clone: The target antigen is unknown.

Second doses were pooled across both intervals (about 4 or about 12 weeks). The receptor was derived from an adult who received the AZD1222 COVID-19 vaccine. The chain employs TRBV28 and TRBJ2-5; 9 nucleotides line up with TRBD1. Sequencing was performed on peripheral blood, taken 28 days after the second AZD1222 dose. CDR3 region: CASSLGQGMRTQYF. The CDR3 coding sequence is TGTGCCAGCAGTTTGGGACAGGGAATGCGGACCCAGTACTTC.